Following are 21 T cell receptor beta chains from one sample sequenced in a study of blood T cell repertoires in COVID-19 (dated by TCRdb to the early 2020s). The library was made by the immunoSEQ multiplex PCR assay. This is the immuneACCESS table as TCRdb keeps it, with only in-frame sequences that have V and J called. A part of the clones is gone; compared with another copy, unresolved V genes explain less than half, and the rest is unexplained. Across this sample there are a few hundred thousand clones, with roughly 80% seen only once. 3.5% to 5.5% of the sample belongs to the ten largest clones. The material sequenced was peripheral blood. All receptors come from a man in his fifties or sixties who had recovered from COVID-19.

The CDR3 DNA follows: TGTGCCAGCTCACCGGCAGGAACGGTGTATAATTCACCCCTCCACTTT. This translates into CASSPAGTVYNSPLHF. This chain connects TRBV18 to TRBJ1-6; D uncertain. V lost 3 bases, J lost 4 bases, and 13 bases lay in between. Germline CDR1 and CDR2: KGHSH and LQKENI. The length of the CDR3 is 16 residues. The whole variable domain, remainder taken from reference TRBV18 and TRBJ1-6, is NAGVMQNPRHLVRRRGQEARLRCSPMKGHSHVYWYRQLPEEGLKFMVYLQKENIIDESGMPKERFSAEFPKEGPSILRIQQVVRGDSAAYFCASSPAGTVYNSPLHFGNGTRLTVT.

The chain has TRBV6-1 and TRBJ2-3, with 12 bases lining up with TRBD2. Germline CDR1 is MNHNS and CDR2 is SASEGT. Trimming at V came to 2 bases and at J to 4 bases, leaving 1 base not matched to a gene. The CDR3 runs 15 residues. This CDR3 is CASSELAGGPDTQYF. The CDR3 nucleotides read TGTGCCAGCAGTGAACTAGCGGGAGGGCCAGATACGCAGTATTTT.

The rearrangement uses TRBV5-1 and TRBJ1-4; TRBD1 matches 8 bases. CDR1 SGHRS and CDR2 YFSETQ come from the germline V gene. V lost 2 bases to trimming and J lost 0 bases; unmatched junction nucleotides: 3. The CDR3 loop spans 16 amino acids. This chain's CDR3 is CASSLGQGPTNEKLFF. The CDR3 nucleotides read TGCGCCAGCAGCTTAGGACAGGGTCCAACTAATGAAAAACTGTTTTTT.

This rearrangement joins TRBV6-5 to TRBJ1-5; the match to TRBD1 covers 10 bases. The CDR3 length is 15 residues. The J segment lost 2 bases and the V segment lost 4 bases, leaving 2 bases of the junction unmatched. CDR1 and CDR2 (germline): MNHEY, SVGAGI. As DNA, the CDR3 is TGTGCCAGCAGTTGGGACAGGGGAGGCAATCAGCCCCAGCATTTT. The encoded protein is CASSWDRGGNQPQHF.

The CDR3 DNA reads TGTGCCAGTAGTATCGCCCCCATTGGGACTAGCGGGAGTTACGAGCAGTACTTC. Residues: CASSIAPIGTSGSYEQYF. The genes are TRBV19 and TRBJ2-7; 14 bases align to TRBD2. The CDR3 consists of 18 residues. Germline loops: CDR1 LNHDA, CDR2 SQIVND (reference sequence). Losses at the gene ends were 3 bases for V and 4 bases for J; bases not matched to a gene: 11.

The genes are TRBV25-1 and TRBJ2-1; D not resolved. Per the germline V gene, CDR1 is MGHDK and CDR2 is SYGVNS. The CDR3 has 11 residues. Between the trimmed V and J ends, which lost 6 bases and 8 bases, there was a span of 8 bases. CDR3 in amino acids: CASRIAHEQFF. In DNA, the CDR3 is TGTGCCAGCAGAATAGCACATGAGCAGTTCTTC.

The CDR3 DNA sequence: TGTGCCTCGAGGGGACAGGGGGAATACGAGCAGTACTTC. It translates to CASRGQGEYEQYF. The chain joins TRBV30 to TRBJ2-7, with 11 bases identical to TRBD1. This CDR3 has 13 amino acids. The germline CDR1 and CDR2 sequences are GTSNPN and SVGIG (reference sequence). Trimming took 7 bases from V and 4 from J; bases not matched to a gene: 6.

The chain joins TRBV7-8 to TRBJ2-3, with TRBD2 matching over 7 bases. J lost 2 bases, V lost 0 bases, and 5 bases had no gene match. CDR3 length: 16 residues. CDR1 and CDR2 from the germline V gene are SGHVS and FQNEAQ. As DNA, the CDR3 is TGTGCCAGCAGCTTAGCCAGCGGGGCGGTCACAGATACGCAGTATTTT. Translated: CASSLASGAVTDTQYF.

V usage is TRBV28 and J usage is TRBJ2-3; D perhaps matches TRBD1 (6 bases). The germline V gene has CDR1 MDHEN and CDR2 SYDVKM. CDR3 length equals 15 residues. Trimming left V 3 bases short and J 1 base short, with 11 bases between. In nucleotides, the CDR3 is TGTGCCAGCAGTTTCCCCCAGGGGCGCACAGATACGCAGTATTTT. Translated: CASSFPQGRTDTQYF.

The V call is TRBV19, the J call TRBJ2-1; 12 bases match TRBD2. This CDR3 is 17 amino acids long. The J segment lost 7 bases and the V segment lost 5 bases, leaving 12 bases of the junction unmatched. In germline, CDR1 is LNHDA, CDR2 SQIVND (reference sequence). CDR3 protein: CASSPTRGLAGGNEQFF. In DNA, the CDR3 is TGTGCCAGTAGTCCAACCCGGGGGCTAGCGGGAGGGAATGAGCAGTTCTTC.

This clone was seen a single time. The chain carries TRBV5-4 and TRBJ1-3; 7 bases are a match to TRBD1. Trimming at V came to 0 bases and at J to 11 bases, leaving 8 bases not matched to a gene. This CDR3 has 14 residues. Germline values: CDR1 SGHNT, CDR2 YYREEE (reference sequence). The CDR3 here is CASSLEQGGSAIYF. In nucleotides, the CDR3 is TGTGCCAGCAGCTTGGAGCAGGGGGGATCAGCCATATATTTT.

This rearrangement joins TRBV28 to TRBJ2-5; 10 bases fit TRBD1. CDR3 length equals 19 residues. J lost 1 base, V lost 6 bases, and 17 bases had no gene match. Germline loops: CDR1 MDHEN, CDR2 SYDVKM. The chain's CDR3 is CASRVSSPGRDRGQETQYF. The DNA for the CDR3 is TGTGCCAGCAGAGTTTCCTCCCCCGGGCGGGACAGGGGCCAAGAGACCCAGTACTTC. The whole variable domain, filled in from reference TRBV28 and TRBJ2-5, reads DVKVTQSSRYLVKRTGEKVFLECVQDMDHENMFWYRQDPGLGLRLIYFSYDVKMKEKGDIPEGYSVSREKKERFSLILESASTNQTSMYLCASRVSSPGRDRGQETQYFGPGTRLLVL.

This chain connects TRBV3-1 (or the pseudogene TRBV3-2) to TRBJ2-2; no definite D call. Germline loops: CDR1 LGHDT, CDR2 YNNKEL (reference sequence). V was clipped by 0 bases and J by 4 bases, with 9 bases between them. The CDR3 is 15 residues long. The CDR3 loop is CASSQDVARTGELFF. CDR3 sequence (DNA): TGTGCCAGCAGCCAAGATGTGGCTCGCACCGGGGAGCTGTTTTTT.

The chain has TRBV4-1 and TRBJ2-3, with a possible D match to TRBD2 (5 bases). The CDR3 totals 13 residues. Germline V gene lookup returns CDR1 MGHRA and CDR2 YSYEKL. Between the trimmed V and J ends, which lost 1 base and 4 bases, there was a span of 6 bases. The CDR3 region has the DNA TGCGCCAGCAGCCAAGGGACTGCAGATACGCAGTATTTT. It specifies CASSQGTADTQYF.

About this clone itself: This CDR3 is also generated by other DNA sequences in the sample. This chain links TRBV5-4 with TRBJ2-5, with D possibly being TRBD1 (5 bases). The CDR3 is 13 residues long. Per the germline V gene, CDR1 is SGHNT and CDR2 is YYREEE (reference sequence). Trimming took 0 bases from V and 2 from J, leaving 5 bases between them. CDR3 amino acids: CASSLGQQETQYF. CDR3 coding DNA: TGTGCCAGCAGCTTGGGACAGCAAGAGACCCAGTACTTC.

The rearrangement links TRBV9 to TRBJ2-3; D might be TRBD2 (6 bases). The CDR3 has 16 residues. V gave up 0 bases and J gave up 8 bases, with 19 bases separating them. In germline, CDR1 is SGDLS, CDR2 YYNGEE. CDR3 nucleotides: TGTGCCAGCAGCGTAGCGGTCGGGGGAGCCGGGGGTACGCAGTATTTT. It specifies CASSVAVGGAGGTQYF.

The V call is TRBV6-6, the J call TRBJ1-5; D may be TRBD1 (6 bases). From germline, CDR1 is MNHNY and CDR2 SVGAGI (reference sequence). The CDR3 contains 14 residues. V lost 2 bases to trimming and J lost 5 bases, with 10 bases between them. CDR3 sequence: CASSYQQGHQPQHF. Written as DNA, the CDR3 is TGTGCCAGCAGTTACCAACAGGGTCATCAGCCCCAGCATTTT.

CDR3 nucleotide sequence: TGTGCCAGCAGATTGACTAGCGTAGGCACAGATACGCAGTATTTT. Its protein product is CASRLTSVGTDTQYF. The chain recombines TRBV6-4 with TRBJ2-3; TRBD2 matches 8 bases. Germline V gene sequence: CDR1 MRHNA, CDR2 SNTAGT. The junction had 6 bases not matched to a gene; V was cut back by 6 bases and J by 1 base. The CDR3 runs 15 residues.

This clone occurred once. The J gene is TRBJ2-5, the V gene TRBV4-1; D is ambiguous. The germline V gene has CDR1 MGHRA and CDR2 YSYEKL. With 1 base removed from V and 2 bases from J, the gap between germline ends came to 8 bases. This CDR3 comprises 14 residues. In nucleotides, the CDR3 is TGCGCCAGCAGCCAAGCTCAGAATCAAGAGACCCAGTACTTC. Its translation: CASSQAQNQETQYF.

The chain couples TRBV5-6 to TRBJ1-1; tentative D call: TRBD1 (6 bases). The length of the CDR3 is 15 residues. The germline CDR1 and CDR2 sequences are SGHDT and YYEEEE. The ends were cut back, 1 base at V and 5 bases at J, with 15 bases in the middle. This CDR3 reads CASSLFQGLGTEAFF. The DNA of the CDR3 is TGTGCCAGCAGCTTGTTCCAGGGGTTGGGGACTGAAGCTTTCTTT.

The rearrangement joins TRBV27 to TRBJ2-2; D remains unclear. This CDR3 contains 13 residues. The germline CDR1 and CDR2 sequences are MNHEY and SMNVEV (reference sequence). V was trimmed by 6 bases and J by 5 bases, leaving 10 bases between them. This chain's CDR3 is CASSLVSTGELFF. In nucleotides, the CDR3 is TGTGCCAGCAGCCTGGTTAGTACCGGGGAGCTGTTTTTT.